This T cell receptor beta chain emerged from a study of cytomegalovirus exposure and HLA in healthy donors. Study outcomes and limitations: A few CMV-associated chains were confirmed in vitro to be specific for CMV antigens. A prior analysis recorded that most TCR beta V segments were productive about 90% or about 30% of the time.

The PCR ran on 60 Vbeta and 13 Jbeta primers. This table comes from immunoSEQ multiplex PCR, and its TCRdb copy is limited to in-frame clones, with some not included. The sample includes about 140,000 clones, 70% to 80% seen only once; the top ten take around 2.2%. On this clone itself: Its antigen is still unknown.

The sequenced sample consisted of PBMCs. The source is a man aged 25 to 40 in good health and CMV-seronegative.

CDR3 loop: CASSLSLAGMETDTQYF. The CDR3 DNA reads TGTGCCAGCAGTTTAAGTTTAGCGGGGATGGAGACAGATACGCAGTATTTT. This chain uses TRBV28 with TRBJ2-3; 8 nucleotides line up with TRBD2. This CDR3 has 17 residues. Germline CDR1 MDHEN, CDR2 SYDVKM. After removal of 2 bases from V and 3 bases from J, the junction contained 10 bases not matched to a gene.